This TCR beta chain was observed in a study of T cell responses to AZD1222 COVID-19 vaccine. The study's findings and limits: Per reports, nearly half of all spike-specific TCRs target regions that are unmutated in variants. Two doses of AZD1222 preceded a rise in Spike-specific TCR breadth and depth.

In germline, CDR1 is MDHEN, CDR2 SYDVKM. V was clipped by 9 bases and J by 1 base; unmatched bases: 3. The CDR3 spans 13 residues. Only in-frame clones appear in the TCRdb table, and some are missing; sequencing was by immunoSEQ multiplex PCR. The data contain about 79,000 clones, about 90% of them singletons. Details on this clone: The antigen is unknown. This specimen includes other DNA sequences encoding the same CDR3.

This rearrangement joins TRBV28 to TRBJ1-1; TRBD1 aligns across 9 bases. This specimen was peripheral blood, taken on day 0 of MenACWY control vaccination. This clonotype originated in an adult in good health. The CDR3 DNA sequence: TGTGCCAGTCGACAGGGGGGGAACACTGAAGCTTTCTTT. As protein: CASRQGGNTEAFF.